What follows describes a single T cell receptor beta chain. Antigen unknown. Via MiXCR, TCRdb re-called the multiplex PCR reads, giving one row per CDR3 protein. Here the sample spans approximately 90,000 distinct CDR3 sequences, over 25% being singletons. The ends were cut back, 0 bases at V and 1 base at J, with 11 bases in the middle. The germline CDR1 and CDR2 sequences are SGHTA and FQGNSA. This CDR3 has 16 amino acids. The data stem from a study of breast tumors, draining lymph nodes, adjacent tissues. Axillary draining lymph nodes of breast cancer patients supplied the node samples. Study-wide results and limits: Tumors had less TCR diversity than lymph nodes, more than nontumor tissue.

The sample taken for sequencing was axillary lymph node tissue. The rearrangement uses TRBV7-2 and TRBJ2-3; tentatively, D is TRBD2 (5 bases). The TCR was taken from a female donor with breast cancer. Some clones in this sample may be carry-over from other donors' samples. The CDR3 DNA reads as TGTGCCAGCAGCTTAGCGGAGGCACGGGGCACAGATACGCAGTATTTT. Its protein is CASSLAEARGTDTQYF.